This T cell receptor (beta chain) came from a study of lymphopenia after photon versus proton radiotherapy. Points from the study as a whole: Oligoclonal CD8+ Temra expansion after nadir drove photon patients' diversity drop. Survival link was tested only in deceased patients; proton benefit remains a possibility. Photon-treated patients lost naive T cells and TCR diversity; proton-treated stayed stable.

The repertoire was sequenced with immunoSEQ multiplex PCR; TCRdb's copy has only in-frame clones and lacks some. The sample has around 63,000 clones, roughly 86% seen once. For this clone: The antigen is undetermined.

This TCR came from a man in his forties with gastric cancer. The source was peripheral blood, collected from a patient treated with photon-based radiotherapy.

In DNA form, the CDR3 reads TGTGCCAGCAGCTTAGGGAACAGGGACCCTGGCTACACCTTC. Translation: CASSLGNRDPGYTF. This sequence joins TRBV7-9 and TRBJ1-2, with D maybe TRBD1 (6 bases). Germline CDR1 SEHNR, CDR2 FQNEAQ (reference sequence). V gave up 1 base and J gave up 7 bases, with 13 bases separating them. This CDR3 spans 14 amino acids.